The 16 T cell receptor beta chains reported below all come from one sample, sequenced in a study of memory CD4+ T cells and cytomegalovirus serostatus. Profiled with immunoSEQ multiplex PCR; TCRdb holds only in-frame clones, not every one. The table has 30,000 to 40,000 clones, approximately 79% seen once. The sort gate was single viable CD3+CD4+CD8-CD45RO+ cells for memory CD4+ T cells. The specimen was memory CD4+ T cells from blood. These receptors all come from an adult in good health and CMV-seropositive.

This chain links TRBV6-6 with TRBJ2-7; 9 positions match TRBD1. This CDR3 comprises 13 residues. Germline CDR1 MNHNY, CDR2 SVGAGI (reference sequence). The junction had 5 bases not matched to a gene; V was cut back by 5 bases and J by 6 bases. CDR3 sequence reads: CASSDRGETEQYF. The CDR3 bases are TGTGCCAGCAGTGACAGGGGGGAAACCGAGCAGTACTTC.

The chain couples TRBV4-3 to TRBJ1-2; possibly TRBD1 for D (6 bases). V shed 0 bases and J shed 3 bases, with 8 bases lying between them. Germline CDR1 and CDR2: LGHNA and YSLEER. This CDR3 comprises 14 residues. CDR3 coding DNA: TGCGCCAGCAGCCAAGAACACAGGGACTATGGCTACACCTTC. It encodes CASSQEHRDYGYTF.

The genes are TRBV6-6 and TRBJ1-6, with no clear D. The CDR3 covers 15 residues. Trimming took off 6 bases at V and 2 bases at J, with 11 bases between the two ends. Germline V lookup: CDR1 MNHNY, CDR2 SVGAGI (reference sequence). CDR3 residues: CASSLSEAYNSPLHF. The CDR3 DNA reads TGTGCCAGCAGCCTCTCGGAAGCCTATAATTCACCCCTCCACTTT.

The chain combines TRBV9 with TRBJ1-1; 8 nucleotides match TRBD1. V lost 2 bases to trimming and J lost 4 bases; unmatched junction nucleotides: 7. The CDR3 sequence is 15 residues long. Per the germline V gene, CDR1 is SGDLS and CDR2 is YYNGEE. The DNA for the CDR3 is TGTGCCAGCAGCGTGCTCAGGGGGCAGAGCACTGAAGCTTTCTTT. This encodes CASSVLRGQSTEAFF.

The chain joins TRBV4-2 to TRBJ1-2; possible D gene TRBD1, 5 bases. The CDR3 has 13 amino acids. V lost 4 bases and J 4 bases, leaving 10 bases between the germline ends. Germline V CDR1 and CDR2: LGHNA, YNFKEQ. The CDR3 is CASSRGVGYGYTF. Here the CDR3 DNA reads TGTGCCAGCAGCCGAGGGGTTGGCTATGGCTACACCTTC.

The V call is TRBV5-1, the J call TRBJ2-4; TRBD1 is a possible D gene (7 bases). The CDR3 loop spans 16 amino acids. Germline V gene sequence: CDR1 SGHRS, CDR2 YFSETQ. With 1 base removed from V and 3 bases from J, the gap between germline ends came to 14 bases. CDR3 sequence reads: CASSLRAGGGKNIQYF. In DNA form, the CDR3 reads TGCGCCAGCAGCTTGAGGGCAGGGGGAGGCAAAAACATTCAGTACTTC.

V is TRBV5-1 and J is TRBJ2-3; possibly TRBD1 for D (6 bases). This CDR3 contains 14 residues. CDR1 is SGHRS and CDR2 is YFSETQ in the germline V gene. V was shortened by 4 bases and J by 2 bases, with 11 bases between the two germline ends. This chain's CDR3 is CASSTGRPTDTQYF. The CDR3 DNA follows: TGCGCCAGCAGCACAGGGAGACCCACAGATACGCAGTATTTT. The full variable domain, completed using reference TRBV5-1 and TRBJ2-3, is KAGVTQTPRYLIKTRGQQVTLSCSPISGHRSVSWYQQTPGQGLQFLFEYFSETQRNKGNFPGRFSGRQFSNSRSEMNVSTLELGDSALYLCASSTGRPTDTQYFGPGTRLTVL.

This clone turned up a few times. J is TRBJ2-1 and V is TRBV2; D is uncertain. This CDR3 is 13 amino acids long. V lost 0 bases, J lost 6 bases, and 6 bases lay in between. Germline V gene data show CDR1 as SNHLY and CDR2 as FYNNEI. The CDR3 DNA sequence: TGTGCCAGCAGTGAAGCGGCTAGCAATGAGCAGTTCTTC. As protein: CASSEAASNEQFF. Full variable domain (remainder filled in from reference TRBV2 and TRBJ2-1): EPEVTQTPSHQVTQMGQEVILRCVPISNHLYFYWYRQILGQKVEFLVSFYNNEISEKSEIFDDQFSVERPDGSNFTLKIRSTKLEDSAMYFCASSEAASNEQFFGPGTRLTVL.

The chain links TRBV11-2 to TRBJ2-7; D gene ambiguous. The germline V gene encodes CDR1 SGHAT and CDR2 FQNNGV. V lost 3 bases and J 3 bases, leaving 12 bases between the germline ends. This CDR3 is 14 amino acids long. The CDR3, as DNA: TGTGCCAGCAGCTTTGAAGGTGCGGACTACGAGCAGTACTTC. It specifies CASSFEGADYEQYF.

The table lists this clone with a count of one. V gene TRBV5-6 combines with J gene TRBJ1-6, with D perhaps TRBD1 (6 bases). The CDR3 has 16 residues. The germline CDR1 and CDR2 sequences are SGHDT and YYEEEE. V was clipped by 4 bases and J by 8 bases, with 19 bases between them. The CDR3 loop reads CASSADSGAPHSPLHF. The CDR3 region has the DNA TGTGCCAGCAGCGCTGACTCAGGGGCTCCTCATTCACCCCTCCACTTT.

The chain links TRBV12-5 to TRBJ1-1; no reliable D call. The CDR3 runs 14 residues. Looked up from germline, CDR1 is LGHNT and CDR2 is FRNRAP. Trimming removed 4 bases from V and 7 bases from J, with 16 bases in between. CDR3 sequence (DNA): TGTGCTAGTGGTTACCCAGGCCAACAAATTGAAGCTTTCTTT. Translation gives CASGYPGQQIEAFF.

The gene calls are TRBV4-2 and TRBJ2-7, with D unclear. CDR1 and CDR2 (germline): LGHNA, YNFKEQ. With 0 bases removed from V and 3 bases from J, the gap between germline ends came to 12 bases. The CDR3 length is 15 residues. The CDR3 nucleotides are TGTGCCAGCAGCCAAGATCTCAAGAAAAACTACGAGCAGTACTTC. This codes for CASSQDLKKNYEQYF.

This chain joins TRBV5-6 and TRBJ1-1; TRBD1 matches 7 bases. V shed 3 bases, J shed 4 bases, and the junction held 9 bases outside the gene matches. The CDR3 runs to 15 residues. CDR1 and CDR2 from the germline V gene are SGHDT and YYEEEE. The DNA of the CDR3 is TGTGCCAGCAGCTCCCTGACAGGGAGAGTCACTGAAGCTTTCTTT. Protein sequence: CASSSLTGRVTEAFF.

The V gene is TRBV7-2, the J gene TRBJ2-7, with D possibly matching TRBD2 (5 bases). There are 15 residues in the CDR3. V lost 1 base and J lost 0, with 10 bases in between. Germline V gene data show CDR1 as SGHTA and CDR2 as FQGNSA. In DNA, the CDR3 is TGTGCCAGCAGCTTAGGGAGCGGCCCCTCCTACGAGCAGTACTTC. It translates to CASSLGSGPSYEQYF.

The chain combines TRBV5-1 with TRBJ2-1, with D uncertain. Trimming shortened V by 6 bases and J by 5 bases, and 12 bases separated the two germline ends. Germline lookup yields CDR1 SGHRS and CDR2 YFSETQ. The length of the CDR3 is 13 residues. CDR3 DNA: TGCGCCAGCAAGACGGCGTGGGACAATGAGCAGTTCTTC. It is translated as CASKTAWDNEQFF.

A word on this clone: This specimen includes other DNA sequences encoding the same CDR3. The gene calls are TRBV7-2 and TRBJ2-3; perhaps TRBD2 as D (7 bases). Between the trimmed V and J ends, which lost 0 bases and 3 bases, there was a span of 10 bases. Germline V gene sequence: CDR1 SGHTA, CDR2 FQGNSA. This CDR3 is 15 amino acids long. CDR3 region: CASSLAGGPTDTQYF. The CDR3 DNA reads TGTGCCAGCAGCTTAGCGGGGGGGCCTACAGATACGCAGTATTTT.